The TCR beta chain under discussion was sequenced for a study of blood T cell repertoires in COVID-19. As for this clone: Other DNA sequences in this sample translate to the same CDR3.

The junction had 4 bases not matched to a gene; V was cut back by 5 bases and J by 4 bases. Germline V gives CDR1 LNHDA, CDR2 SQIVND (reference sequence). This CDR3 is built from 15 residues. Profiled with immunoSEQ multiplex PCR; TCRdb holds only in-frame clones, not every one. The sample yields about 140,000 clones, more than 75% seen once. The V call is TRBV19, the J call TRBJ2-1, with 11 nucleotides matching TRBD2. The receptor comes from an elderly woman with acute or convalescent COVID-19. Sequenced sample: peripheral blood. As DNA, the CDR3 is TGTGCCAGTAGTCCTCTAGCGGGGGGTTACAATGAGCAGTTCTTC. Encoded protein: CASSPLAGGYNEQFF.